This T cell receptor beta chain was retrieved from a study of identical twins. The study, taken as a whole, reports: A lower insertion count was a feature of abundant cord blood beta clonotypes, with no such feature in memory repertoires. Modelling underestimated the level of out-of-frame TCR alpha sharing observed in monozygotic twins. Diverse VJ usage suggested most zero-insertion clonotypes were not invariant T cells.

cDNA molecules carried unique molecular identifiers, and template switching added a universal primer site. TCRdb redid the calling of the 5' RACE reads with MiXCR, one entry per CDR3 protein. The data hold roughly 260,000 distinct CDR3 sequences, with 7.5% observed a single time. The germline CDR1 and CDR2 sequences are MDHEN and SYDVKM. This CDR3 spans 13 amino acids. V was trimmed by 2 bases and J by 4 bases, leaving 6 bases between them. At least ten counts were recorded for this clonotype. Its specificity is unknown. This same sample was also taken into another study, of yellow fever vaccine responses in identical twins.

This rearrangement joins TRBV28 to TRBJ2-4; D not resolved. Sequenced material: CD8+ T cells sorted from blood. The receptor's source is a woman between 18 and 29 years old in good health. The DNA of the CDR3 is TGTGCCAGCAGTTTAGCAGCTAAAAACATTCAGTACTTC. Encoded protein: CASSLAAKNIQYF.